These 2 T cell receptor beta chains came from one sample sequenced in a study of blood T cell repertoires in COVID-19. The repertoire was sequenced with immunoSEQ multiplex PCR; TCRdb's copy has only in-frame clones and lacks some. The sample comprises roughly 25,000 clones, around 85% of which are singletons, and approximately 61% rests with the top ten. What was sequenced was peripheral blood. The receptors were gathered from an elderly woman with acute or convalescent COVID-19.

DNA of the CDR3: TGTGCCAGCTCACCTACGGACAGAAATTCACCCCTCCACTTT. It is translated as CASSPTDRNSPLHF. The chain is built from TRBV18 and TRBJ1-6, with D perhaps matching TRBD1 (6 bases). V lost 3 bases and J 7 bases, leaving 10 bases between the germline ends. Looked up from germline, CDR1 is KGHSH and CDR2 is LQKENI. The CDR3 consists of 14 residues.

The gene calls are TRBV7-6 and TRBJ2-7; TRBD2 matches 7 bases. Germline CDR1 and CDR2: SGHVS and FNYEAQ. J gave up 2 bases and V 5 bases, and 9 bases lay outside the gene matches. This CDR3 region has 15 residues. The CDR3 reads CASSPVGGGTYEQYF. As DNA, the CDR3 is TGTGCCAGCAGCCCCGTTGGGGGGGGGACCTACGAGCAGTACTTC.